Sequencing of this T cell receptor beta chain was carried out in a study of blood T cell repertoires in COVID-19. On the study more broadly: Sites in the United States, Italy and Spain provided acute and convalescent COVID-19 samples. From T cells, B-cell-depleted T cells, or PBMCs came the material, which was cDNA or gDNA.

Original processing methods: Counts of nucleated cells, estimated from reference gene primer amplification, were obtained. Assay: immunoSEQ multiplex PCR; the TCRdb copy retains only in-frame clones and omits some. Clone size and the V and J calls come from that table; the DNA yielded D and trimming. The repertoire holds around 300,000 clones, 70% to 90% seen once, with over 5% in the top ten. The CDR3 sequence is 13 residues long. From germline, CDR1 is SGHDT and CDR2 YYEEEE. V dropped 2 bases and J dropped 4 bases, with 9 bases sitting between them. Seattle-derived patients entered the study during active infection and were followed longitudinally.

The source is a woman in her forties or fifties with COVID-19, enrolled during active disease. This chain links TRBV5-6 with TRBJ1-2; D not resolved. The sequenced sample consisted of peripheral blood. This chain's CDR3 is CASSFREGYGYTF. The CDR3 nucleotides read TGTGCCAGCAGCTTTCGTGAGGGCTATGGCTACACCTTC.